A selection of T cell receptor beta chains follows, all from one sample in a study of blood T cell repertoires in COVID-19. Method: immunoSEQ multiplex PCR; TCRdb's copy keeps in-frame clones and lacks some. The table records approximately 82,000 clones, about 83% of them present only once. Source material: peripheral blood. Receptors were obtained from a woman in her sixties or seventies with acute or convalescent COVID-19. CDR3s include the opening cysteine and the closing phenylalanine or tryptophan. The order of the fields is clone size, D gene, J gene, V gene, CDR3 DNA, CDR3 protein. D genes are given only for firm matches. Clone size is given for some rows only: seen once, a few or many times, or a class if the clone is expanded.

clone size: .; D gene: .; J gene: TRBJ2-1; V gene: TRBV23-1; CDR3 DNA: TGCGCCAGCGCGAACGGGGGGCGATCCTACAATGAGCAGTTCTTC; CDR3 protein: CASANGGRSYNEQFF
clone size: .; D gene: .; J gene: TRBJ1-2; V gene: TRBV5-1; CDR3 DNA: TGCGCCAGCAGCTTGGTATGGGACTCTAACTATGGCTACACCTTC; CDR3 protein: CASSLVWDSNYGYTF
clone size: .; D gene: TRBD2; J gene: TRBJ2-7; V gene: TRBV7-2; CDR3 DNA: TGTGCCAGCAGCCGGACCGGGACTACTATTTACGAGCAGTACTTC; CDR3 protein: CASSRTGTTIYEQYF
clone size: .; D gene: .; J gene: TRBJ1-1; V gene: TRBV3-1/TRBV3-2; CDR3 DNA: TGTGCCAGCACTAGGTTTCCGAACACTGAAGCTTTCTTT; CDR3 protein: CASTRFPNTEAFF
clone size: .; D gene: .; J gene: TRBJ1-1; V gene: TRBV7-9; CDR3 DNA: TGTGCCAGCAGCCCCTCCACATTGAACACTGAAGCTTTCTTT; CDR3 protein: CASSPSTLNTEAFF
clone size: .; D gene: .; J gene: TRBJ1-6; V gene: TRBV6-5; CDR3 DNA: TGTGCCAGCAGTTACTCGGGGCAGGAAAATTCACCCCTCCACTTT; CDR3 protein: CASSYSGQENSPLHF
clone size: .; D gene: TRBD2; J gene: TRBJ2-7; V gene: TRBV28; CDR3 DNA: TGTGCCAGCAGTTTTGGGGGGGTGGGGGACTCCTACGAGCAGTACTTC; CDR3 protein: CASSFGGVGDSYEQYF
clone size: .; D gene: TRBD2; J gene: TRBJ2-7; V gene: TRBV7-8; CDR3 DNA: TGTGCCAGCAGCTTATTACTAGCGGGAGGAAGCGAGCAGTACTTC; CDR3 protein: CASSLLLAGGSEQYF
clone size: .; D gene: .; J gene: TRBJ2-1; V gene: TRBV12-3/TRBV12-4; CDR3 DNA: TGTGCCAGCAGTCCTCGACCCGGGGGGCAGTTCTTC; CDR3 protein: CASSPRPGGQFF
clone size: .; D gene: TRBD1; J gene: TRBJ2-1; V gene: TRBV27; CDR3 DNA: TGTGCCAGCAGTTTTTGGGACAGGGACTCCTGGGATGGGAGCAATGAGCAGTTCTTC; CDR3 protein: CASSFWDRDSWDGSNEQFF
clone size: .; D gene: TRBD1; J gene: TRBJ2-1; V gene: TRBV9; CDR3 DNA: TGTGCCAGCAGCGACTATAAAGGACAGGGCCATGAGCAGTTCTTC; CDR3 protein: CASSDYKGQGHEQFF
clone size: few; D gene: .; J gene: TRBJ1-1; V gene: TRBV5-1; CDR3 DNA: TGCGCCAGCAGGCCCGATGGGGGGGAAGCTTTCTTT; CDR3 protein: CASRPDGGEAFF
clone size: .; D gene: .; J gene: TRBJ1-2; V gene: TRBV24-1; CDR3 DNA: TGTGCCACCAGTGACACGGTATATGGCTACACCTTC; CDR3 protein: CATSDTVYGYTF
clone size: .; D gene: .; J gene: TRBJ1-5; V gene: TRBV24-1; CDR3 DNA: TGTGCCACCAGTGACCCAGGACAGACCCTTGATCAGCCCCAGCATTTT; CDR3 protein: CATSDPGQTLDQPQHF
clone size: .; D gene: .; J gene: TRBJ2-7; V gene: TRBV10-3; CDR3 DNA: TGTGCCATCAGTGACGCCACCTCAGGGACCTACGAGCAGTACTTC; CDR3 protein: CAISDATSGTYEQYF
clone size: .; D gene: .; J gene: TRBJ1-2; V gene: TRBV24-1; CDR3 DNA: TGTGCCACCAGTGATTCCTACTATGGCTACACCTTC; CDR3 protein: CATSDSYYGYTF
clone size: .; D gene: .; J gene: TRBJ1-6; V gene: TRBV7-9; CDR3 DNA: TGTGCCAGCAGCGCATATACAGGGCTGGGCCTTTATAATTCACCCCTCCACTTT; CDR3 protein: CASSAYTGLGLYNSPLHF
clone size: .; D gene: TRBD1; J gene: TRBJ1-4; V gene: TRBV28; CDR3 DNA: TGTGCCAGCAGTTTACCGGGACAGGGTGATGAAAAACTGTTTTTT; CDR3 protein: CASSLPGQGDEKLFF
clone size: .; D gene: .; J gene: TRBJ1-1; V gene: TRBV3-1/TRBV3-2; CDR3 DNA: TGTGCCAGCAGCACGCGCGCCACTGAAGCTTTCTTT; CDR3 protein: CASSTRATEAFF